The 23 T cell receptor beta chains below come from one sample, sequenced in a study of early T cells in non-severe SARS-CoV-2 infection. TCRdb re-derived calls from the 5' RACE reads in MiXCR, one entry per CDR3 protein. The table records just under 60,000 distinct CDR3 sequences, approximately 9% of them present only once. The sample taken for sequencing was whole blood. Source of these receptors: an adult who was a healthcare worker with PCR-confirmed SARS-CoV-2 infection or an uninfected control (not recorded which).

V is TRBV29-1 and J is TRBJ2-7; a possible D gene is TRBD1 (6 bases). The germline gives CDR1 SQVTM, CDR2 ANQGSEA. The germline V and J ends were trimmed by 7 bases and 3 bases, with 16 bases remaining between them. This CDR3 is 13 amino acids long. CDR3 DNA sequence: TGCAGCGCCGGACAGTCCCTTGACTACGAGCAGTACTTC. This translates into CSAGQSLDYEQYF.

There are many counts of this clonotype. The chain uses TRBV5-1 and TRBJ2-5, with TRBD2 matching over 10 bases. The V gene's germline CDR1 is SGHRS and CDR2 YFSETQ. This CDR3 region has 20 residues. V was clipped by 4 bases and J by 4 bases; unmatched bases: 22. CDR3 amino acids: CASSPTPGTSDVFSSETQYF. In nucleotides, the CDR3 is TGCGCCAGCAGCCCAACCCCCGGGACTAGCGATGTCTTTTCTTCAGAGACCCAGTACTTC.

This clonotype was counted at least ten times. This chain links TRBV9 with TRBJ1-1; 8 bases are a match to TRBD1. J gave up 0 bases and V 4 bases, and 5 bases lay outside the gene matches. The CDR3 is made up of 15 amino acids. Germline CDR1 SGDLS, CDR2 YYNGEE. CDR3 loop: CASSPRTGMNTEAFF. The CDR3 DNA reads as TGTGCCAGCAGCCCCCGGACAGGGATGAACACTGAAGCTTTCTTT.

This clonotype was picked up many times. The chain links TRBV20-1 to TRBJ2-1; 12 nucleotides align to TRBD1. V lost 5 bases to trimming and J lost 0 bases; unmatched junction nucleotides: 5. The CDR3 covers 16 residues. CDR1 DFQATT and CDR2 SNEGSKA come from the germline V gene (reference sequence). The CDR3 nucleotides read TGCAGTGCTGGGGACAGGGGGCGGTCCTCCTACAATGAGCAGTTCTTC. Protein: CSAGDRGRSSYNEQFF.

This clonotype has just a few counts. The rearrangement links TRBV20-1 to TRBJ2-1; D tentatively fits TRBD1 or TRBD2 (6 bases each). The CDR3 spans 15 residues. Looked up from germline, CDR1 is DFQATT and CDR2 is SNEGSKA (reference sequence). The germline V and J ends were trimmed by 5 bases and 5 bases, with 19 bases remaining between them. Here the CDR3 DNA reads TGCAGTGCTCGGGAGACAGGCAAAAACAACAATGAGCAGTTCTTC. This codes for CSARETGKNNNEQFF.

This clonotype was observed many times. The chain combines TRBV20-1 with TRBJ1-2; a possible D gene is TRBD1 (5 bases). Trimming shortened V by 4 bases and J by 3 bases, and 9 bases separated the two germline ends. Germline V gives CDR1 DFQATT, CDR2 SNEGSKA (reference sequence). The CDR3 spans 12 residues. CDR3 coding DNA: TGCAGTGCTACCGGGACGGACTATGGCTACACCTTC. This gives the protein CSATGTDYGYTF.

Ten or more counts support this clonotype. The rearrangement links TRBV6-6 to TRBJ2-5; 12 positions agree with TRBD1. J lost 1 base, V lost 6 bases, and 15 bases had no gene match. The CDR3 loop spans 19 amino acids. Looked up from germline, CDR1 is MNHNY and CDR2 is SVGAGI (reference sequence). The CDR3 DNA sequence: TGTGCCAGCAGGAGCCCCGGGACAGGGGGCTTTACTTTCCAAGAGACCCAGTACTTC. This encodes CASRSPGTGGFTFQETQYF.

In its sample, this clonotype was seen many times. The genes are TRBV28 and TRBJ1-2, with 7 positions matching TRBD1. This CDR3 has 14 residues. J was trimmed by 4 bases and V by 4 bases; bases with no gene match: 6. Germline V gene lookup returns CDR1 MDHEN and CDR2 SYDVKM. CDR3 nucleotide sequence: TGTGCCAGCAGTTGGACGGGACAGCTCTATGGCTACACCTTC. This gives the protein CASSWTGQLYGYTF.

The table lists this clonotype with many counts. This chain uses TRBV28 with TRBJ2-5, with D tentatively TRBD1 or TRBD2 (6 bases each). The germline gives CDR1 MDHEN, CDR2 SYDVKM. The CDR3 spans 15 residues. Between the trimmed V and J ends, which lost 5 bases and 3 bases, there was a span of 16 bases. Written as DNA, the CDR3 is TGTGCCAGCAGTCCCCGGGGGCTGGCAGAAGAGACCCAGTACTTC. Amino acid sequence: CASSPRGLAEETQYF.

The V gene is TRBV20-1, the J gene TRBJ2-1, with TRBD1 as a possible D gene (8 bases). V gave up 5 bases and J gave up 3 bases, with 14 bases separating them. The CDR3 length is 14 residues. CDR1 and CDR2 from the germline V gene are DFQATT and SNEGSKA (reference sequence). CDR3 loop: CSAQGAGDYNEQFF. CDR3 DNA: TGCAGTGCTCAGGGGGCGGGGGACTACAATGAGCAGTTCTTC.

In this sample, this clonotype turned up many times. This chain uses TRBV10-3 with TRBJ1-3; 8 nucleotides match TRBD1. This CDR3 comprises 20 residues. V shed 4 bases, J shed 0 bases, and the junction held 17 bases outside the gene matches. Per the germline V gene, CDR1 is ENHRY and CDR2 is SYGVKD. CDR3 DNA: TGTGCCATCAGTGCGACAGGGGAACTCTCACCCGGGCCCTCTGGAAACACCATATATTTT. Amino acids: CAISATGELSPGPSGNTIYF.

This clonotype has only one observation. The chain links TRBV12-3 or TRBV12-4 to TRBJ2-1; 10 nucleotides agree with TRBD1. There are 15 residues in the CDR3. Germline trimming cut 3 bases from V and 7 bases from J; bases unmatched to any gene: 6. The CDR3 DNA reads as TGTGCCAGCAGTTTTGGCGGGACAGGGGCTAATGAGCAGTTCTTC. Amino acids: CASSFGGTGANEQFF.

The V call is TRBV20-1, the J call TRBJ2-1, with 10 bases aligning to TRBD2. This CDR3 spans 12 amino acids. Germline CDR1 is DFQATT and CDR2 is SNEGSKA (reference sequence). The ends lost 5 bases at V and 8 bases at J; junction bases unmatched: 3. CDR3 bases: TGCAGTGCTCCCGGACTAGCGGATGAGCAGTTCTTC. Its translation is CSAPGLADEQFF.

This clonotype was seen ten or more times. CDR3 nucleotide sequence: TGTGCCTGGAGTGTTTCAGGGAACTACGAGCAGTACTTC. Protein product: CAWSVSGNYEQYF. The rearrangement uses TRBV30 and TRBJ2-7; weak D call: TRBD1 (5 bases). Trimming left V 0 bases short and J 3 bases short, with 9 bases between. Germline CDR1 is GTSNPN and CDR2 is SVGIG (reference sequence). There are 13 residues in the CDR3. The whole variable domain, remainder taken from reference TRBV30 and TRBJ2-7, is SQTIHQWPATLVQPVGSPLSLECTVEGTSNPNLYWYRQAAGRGLQLLFYSVGIGQISSEVPQNLSASRPQDRQFILSSKKLLLSDSGFYLCAWSVSGNYEQYFGPGTRLTVT.

This clonotype was counted a few times. The rearrangement joins TRBV6-6 to TRBJ1-6; D not resolved. Trimming left V 2 bases short and J 4 bases short, with 6 bases between. Germline V gene lookup returns CDR1 MNHNY and CDR2 SVGAGI (reference sequence). CDR3 length: 14 amino acids. In DNA form, the CDR3 reads TGTGCCAGCAGTTACCGTCAGTATAATTCACCCCTCCACTTT. Its protein product is CASSYRQYNSPLHF.

Ten or more counts support this clonotype. This rearrangement joins TRBV9 to TRBJ2-1, with D tentatively TRBD2 (6 bases). Trimming took 3 bases from V and 2 from J, leaving 6 bases between them. The CDR3 has 13 amino acids. The germline gives CDR1 SGDLS, CDR2 YYNGEE. The CDR3 DNA reads TGTGCCAGCAGCGGGAGGGCCTACAATGAGCAGTTCTTC. As protein: CASSGRAYNEQFF.

This clonotype was recorded many times. This rearrangement joins TRBV5-1 to TRBJ2-3, with a weak D call TRBD2 (6 bases). CDR1 and CDR2 from the germline V gene are SGHRS and YFSETQ. The CDR3 is 14 amino acids. V was trimmed by 7 bases and J by 2 bases, leaving 14 bases between them. The CDR3 here is CASGVGDFTDTQYF. The CDR3 coding sequence is TGCGCCAGCGGGGTCGGGGACTTCACAGATACGCAGTATTTT.

CDR3 residues: CASSKDVRVDTQYF. The CDR3 region has the DNA TGTGCCAGCAGCAAAGACGTGCGGGTAGATACGCAGTATTTT. This chain uses TRBV9 with TRBJ2-3; perhaps TRBD2 as D (5 bases). Trimming took 4 bases from V and 5 from J, leaving 14 bases between them. This CDR3 spans 14 amino acids. Germline lookup yields CDR1 SGDLS and CDR2 YYNGEE.

This clonotype was found many times. This chain uses TRBV29-1 with TRBJ1-5; TRBD1 matches at 7 bases. Germline CDR1 is SQVTM and CDR2 is ANQGSEA. Trimming cost V 7 bases and J 4 bases; bases outside gene matches: 4. CDR3 size: 12 residues. CDR3 DNA: TGCAGCGCACGGGACAGTAATCAGCCCCAGCATTTT. It yields the protein CSARDSNQPQHF.

This clonotype was seen many times. The J gene is TRBJ2-1, the V gene TRBV12-3 or TRBV12-4; 8 positions agree with TRBD2. V shed 6 bases, J shed 5 bases, and the junction held 15 bases outside the gene matches. The CDR3 has 17 amino acids. The CDR3 here is CASSPGTSWLADNEQFF. In nucleotides, the CDR3 is TGTGCCAGCAGCCCCGGGACTAGTTGGTTAGCGGACAATGAGCAGTTCTTC.

This clonotype was detected ten times or more. This sequence joins TRBV6-5 and TRBJ2-3, with TRBD2 matching over 8 bases. V trimming: 5 bases; J trimming: 6 bases; junction bases outside the gene matches: 10. From germline, CDR1 is MNHEY and CDR2 SVGAGI. CDR3 size: 15 residues. CDR3 nucleotides: TGTGCCAGCAGTCACAGCGGGAGAAACCAGGATACGCAGTATTTT. Protein product: CASSHSGRNQDTQYF.

This clonotype was recorded at least ten times. The V gene is TRBV7-2, the J gene TRBJ2-5; D not certain. The germline V gene has CDR1 SGHTA and CDR2 FQGNSA. The CDR3 sequence is 13 residues long. With 3 bases removed from V and 3 bases from J, the gap between germline ends came to 8 bases. The CDR3 nucleotides read TGTGCCAGCAGCTTTGCGGTGAAAGAGACCCAGTACTTC. Amino acid sequence: CASSFAVKETQYF.

The chain recombines TRBV20-1 with TRBJ2-3; D ambiguous. This CDR3 contains 10 residues. Per germline, CDR1 DFQATT and CDR2 SNEGSKA (reference sequence). CDR3 protein: CRAGTDTQYF. CDR3 DNA: TGCAGAGCCGGCACAGATACGCAGTATTTT.